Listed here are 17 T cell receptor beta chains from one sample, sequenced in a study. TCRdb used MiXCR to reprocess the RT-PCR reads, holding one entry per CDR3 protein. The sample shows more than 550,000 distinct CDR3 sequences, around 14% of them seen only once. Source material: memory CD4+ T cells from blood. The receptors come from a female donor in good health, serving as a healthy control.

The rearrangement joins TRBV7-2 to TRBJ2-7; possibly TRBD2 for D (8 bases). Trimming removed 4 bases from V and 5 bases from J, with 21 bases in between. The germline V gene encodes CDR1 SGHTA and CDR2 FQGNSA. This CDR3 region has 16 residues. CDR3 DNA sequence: TGTGCCAGCAGCTCGGGGGGGACAGTTCCTACCCACGAGCAGTACTTC. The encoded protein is CASSSGGTVPTHEQYF. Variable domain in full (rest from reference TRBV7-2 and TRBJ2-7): GAGVSQSPSNKVTEKGKDVELRCDPISGHTALYWYRQSLGQGLEFLIYFQGNSAPDKSGLPSDRFSAERTGGSVSTLTIQRTQQEDSAVYLCASSSGGTVPTHEQYFGPGTRLTVT.

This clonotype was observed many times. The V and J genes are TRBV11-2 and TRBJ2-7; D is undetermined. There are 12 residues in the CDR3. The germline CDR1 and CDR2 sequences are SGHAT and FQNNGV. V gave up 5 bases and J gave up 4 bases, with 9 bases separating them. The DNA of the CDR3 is TGTGCCAGCAGCCCCCTCCAATACGAGCAGTACTTC. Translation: CASSPLQYEQYF.

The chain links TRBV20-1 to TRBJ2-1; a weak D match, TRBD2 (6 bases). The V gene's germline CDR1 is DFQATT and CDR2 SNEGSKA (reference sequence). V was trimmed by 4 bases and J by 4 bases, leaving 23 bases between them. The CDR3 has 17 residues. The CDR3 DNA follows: TGCAGTGCTACCGGAACGACTAGGGACTCCGCGTACAATGAGCAGTTCTTC. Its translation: CSATGTTRDSAYNEQFF.

CDR3 nucleotide sequence: TGTGCCAGCAGTCGGACTAGCGGAGCCTTCACAGATACGCAGTATTTT. The encoded protein is CASSRTSGAFTDTQYF. The gene calls are TRBV12-3 or TRBV12-4 and TRBJ2-3; 10 nucleotides line up with TRBD2. With 5 bases clipped from V and 2 bases from J, the junction kept 7 bases outside the gene matches. The length of the CDR3 is 16 residues.

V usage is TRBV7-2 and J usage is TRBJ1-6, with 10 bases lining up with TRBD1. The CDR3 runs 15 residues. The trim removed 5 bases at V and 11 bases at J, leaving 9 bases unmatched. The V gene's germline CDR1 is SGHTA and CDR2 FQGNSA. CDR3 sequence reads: CASSQDLGQGPPLHF. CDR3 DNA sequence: TGTGCCAGCAGCCAAGATCTGGGACAGGGGCCACCCCTCCACTTT. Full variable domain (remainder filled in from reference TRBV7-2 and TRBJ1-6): GAGVSQSPSNKVTEKGKDVELRCDPISGHTALYWYRQSLGQGLEFLIYFQGNSAPDKSGLPSDRFSAERTGGSVSTLTIQRTQQEDSAVYLCASSQDLGQGPPLHFGNGTRLTVT.

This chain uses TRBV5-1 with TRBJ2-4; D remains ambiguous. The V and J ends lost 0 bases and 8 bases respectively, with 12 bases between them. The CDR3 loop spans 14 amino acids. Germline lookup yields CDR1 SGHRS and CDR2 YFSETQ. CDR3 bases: TGCGCCAGCAGCTTGGCAGCTATTGGGGACATTCAGTACTTC. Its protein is CASSLAAIGDIQYF.

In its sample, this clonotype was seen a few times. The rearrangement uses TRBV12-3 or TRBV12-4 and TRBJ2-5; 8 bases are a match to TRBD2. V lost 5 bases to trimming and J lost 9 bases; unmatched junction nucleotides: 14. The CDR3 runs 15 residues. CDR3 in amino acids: CASSHKPGLDNPQYF. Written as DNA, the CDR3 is TGTGCCAGCAGTCACAAACCGGGACTAGATAATCCCCAGTACTTC.

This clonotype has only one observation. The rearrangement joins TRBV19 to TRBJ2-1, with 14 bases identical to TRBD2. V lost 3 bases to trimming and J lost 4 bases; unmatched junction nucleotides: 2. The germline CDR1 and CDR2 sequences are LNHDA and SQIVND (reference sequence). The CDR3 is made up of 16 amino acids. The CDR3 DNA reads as TGTGCCAGTAGTATGGGGACTAGCGGGGGTTACAATGAGCAGTTCTTC. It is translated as CASSMGTSGGYNEQFF.

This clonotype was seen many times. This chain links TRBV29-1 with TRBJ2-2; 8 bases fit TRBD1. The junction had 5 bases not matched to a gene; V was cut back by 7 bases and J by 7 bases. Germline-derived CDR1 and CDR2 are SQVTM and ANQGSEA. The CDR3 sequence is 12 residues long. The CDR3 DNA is TGCAGCGGAACAGGGGGTCTCGGGGAGCTGTTTTTT. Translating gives CSGTGGLGELFF.

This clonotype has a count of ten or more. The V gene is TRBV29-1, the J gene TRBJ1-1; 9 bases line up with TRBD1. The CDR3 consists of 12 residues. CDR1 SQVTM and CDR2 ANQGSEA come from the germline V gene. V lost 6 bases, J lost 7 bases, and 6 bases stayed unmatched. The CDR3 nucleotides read TGCAGCGTGGTACAGGGGGCAGGTGAAGCTTTCTTT. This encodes CSVVQGAGEAFF.

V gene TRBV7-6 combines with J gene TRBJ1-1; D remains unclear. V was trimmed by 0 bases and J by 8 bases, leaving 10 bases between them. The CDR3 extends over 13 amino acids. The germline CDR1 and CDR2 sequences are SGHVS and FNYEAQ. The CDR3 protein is CASSLAPSREAFF. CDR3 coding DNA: TGTGCCAGCAGCTTAGCCCCCTCCCGCGAAGCTTTCTTT.

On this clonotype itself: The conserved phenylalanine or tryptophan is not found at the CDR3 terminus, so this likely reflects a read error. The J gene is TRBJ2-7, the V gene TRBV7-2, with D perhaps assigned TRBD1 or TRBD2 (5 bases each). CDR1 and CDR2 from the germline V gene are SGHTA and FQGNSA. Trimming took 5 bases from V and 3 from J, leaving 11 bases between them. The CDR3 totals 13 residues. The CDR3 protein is CASSRDLGYEQYL. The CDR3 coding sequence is TGTGCCAGCAGCCGGGACCTTGGCTACGAGCAGTACCTC.

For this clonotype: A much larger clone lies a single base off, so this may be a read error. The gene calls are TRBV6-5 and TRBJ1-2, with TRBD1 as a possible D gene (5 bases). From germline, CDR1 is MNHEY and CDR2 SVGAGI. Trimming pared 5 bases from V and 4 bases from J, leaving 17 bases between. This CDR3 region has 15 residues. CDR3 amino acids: CASSRIRGVSYGYTF. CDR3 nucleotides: TGTGCCAGCAGTAGAATCCGAGGGGTGAGCTATGGCTACACCTTC.

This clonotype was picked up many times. Here the CDR3 DNA reads TGCAGTGCTGGATCTGTGGGACAGGGAAACACTGAAGCTTTCTTT. This codes for CSAGSVGQGNTEAFF. This chain links TRBV20-1 with TRBJ1-1; 9 bases line up with TRBD1. The CDR3 length is 15 residues. V dropped 5 bases and J dropped 2; count of bases not matched to a gene: 9. Germline V gene sequence: CDR1 DFQATT, CDR2 SNEGSKA (reference sequence).

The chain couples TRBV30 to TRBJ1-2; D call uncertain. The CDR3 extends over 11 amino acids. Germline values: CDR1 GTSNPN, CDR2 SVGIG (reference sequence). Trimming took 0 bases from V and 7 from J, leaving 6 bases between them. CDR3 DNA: TGTGCCTGGAGTGTCTTACCTGGCTACACCTTC. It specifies CAWSVLPGYTF.

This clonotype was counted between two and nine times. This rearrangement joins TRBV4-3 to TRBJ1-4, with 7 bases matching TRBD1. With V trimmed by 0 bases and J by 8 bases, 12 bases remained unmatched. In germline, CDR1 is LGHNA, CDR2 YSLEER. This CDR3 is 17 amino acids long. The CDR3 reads CASSQEPPTGSVEKLFF. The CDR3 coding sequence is TGCGCCAGCAGCCAAGAGCCCCCGACAGGGTCGGTCGAAAAACTGTTTTTT.

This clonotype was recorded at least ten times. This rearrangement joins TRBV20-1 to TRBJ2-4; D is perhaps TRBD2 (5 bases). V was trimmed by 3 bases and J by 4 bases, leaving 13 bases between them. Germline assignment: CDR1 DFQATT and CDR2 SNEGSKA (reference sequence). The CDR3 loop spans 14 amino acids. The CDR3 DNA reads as TGCAGTGCTAGTGTGGCTAGCAGAAAAAACATTCAGTACTTC. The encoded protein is CSASVASRKNIQYF.